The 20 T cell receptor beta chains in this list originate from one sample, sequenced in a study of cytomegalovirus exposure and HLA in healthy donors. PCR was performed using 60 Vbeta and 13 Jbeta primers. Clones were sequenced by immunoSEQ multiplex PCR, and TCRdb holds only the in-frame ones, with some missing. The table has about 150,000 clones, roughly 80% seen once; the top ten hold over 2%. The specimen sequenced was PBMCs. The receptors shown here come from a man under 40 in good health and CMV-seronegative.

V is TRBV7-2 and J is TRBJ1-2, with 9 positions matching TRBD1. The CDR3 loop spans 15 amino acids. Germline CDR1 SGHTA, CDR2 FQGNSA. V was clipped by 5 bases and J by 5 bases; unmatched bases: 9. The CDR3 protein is CASSSWDRVQYGYTF. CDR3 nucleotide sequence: TGTGCCAGCAGCAGTTGGGACAGGGTTCAGTATGGCTACACCTTC.

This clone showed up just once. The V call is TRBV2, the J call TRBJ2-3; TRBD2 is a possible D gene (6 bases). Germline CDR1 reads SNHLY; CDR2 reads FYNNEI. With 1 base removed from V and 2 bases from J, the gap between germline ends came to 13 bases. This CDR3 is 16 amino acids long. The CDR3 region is CASSEGYGGDTDTQYF. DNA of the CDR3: TGTGCCAGCAGTGAAGGATATGGCGGGGACACAGATACGCAGTATTTT.

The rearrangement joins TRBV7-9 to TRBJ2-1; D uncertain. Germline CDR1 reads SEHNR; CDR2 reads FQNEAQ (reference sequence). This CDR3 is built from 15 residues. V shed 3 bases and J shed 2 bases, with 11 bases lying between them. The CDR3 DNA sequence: TGTGCCAGCAGCTTCGACTTTTACCCCTACAATGAGCAGTTCTTC. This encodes CASSFDFYPYNEQFF.

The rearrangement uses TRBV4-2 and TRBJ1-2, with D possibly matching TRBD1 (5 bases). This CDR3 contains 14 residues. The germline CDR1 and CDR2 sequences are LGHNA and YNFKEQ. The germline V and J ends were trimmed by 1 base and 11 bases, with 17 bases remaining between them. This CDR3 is CASSQGYGMEGYTF. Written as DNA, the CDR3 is TGTGCCAGCAGCCAAGGTTACGGGATGGAGGGGTACACCTTC.

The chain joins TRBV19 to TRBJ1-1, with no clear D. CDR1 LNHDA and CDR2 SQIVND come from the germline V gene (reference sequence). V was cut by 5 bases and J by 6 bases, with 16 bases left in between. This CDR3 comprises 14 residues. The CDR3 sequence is CASSPRQHGAEAFF. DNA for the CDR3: TGTGCCAGTAGTCCCAGACAACACGGGGCTGAAGCTTTCTTT.

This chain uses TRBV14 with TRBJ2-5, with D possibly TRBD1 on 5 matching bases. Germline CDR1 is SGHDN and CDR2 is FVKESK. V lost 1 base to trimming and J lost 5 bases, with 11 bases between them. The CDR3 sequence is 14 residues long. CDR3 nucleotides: TGTGCCAGCAGCCAAGTATTGGGGCGGGAGACCCAGTACTTC. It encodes CASSQVLGRETQYF.

The CDR3 sequence: CASSLIAGNQETQYF. The CDR3, as DNA: TGTGCCAGCAGTTTAATAGCGGGTAACCAAGAGACCCAGTACTTC. The genes are TRBV27 and TRBJ2-5, with TRBD2 matching over 7 bases. J was trimmed by 0 bases and V by 2 bases; bases with no gene match: 3. Germline CDR1 is MNHEY and CDR2 is SMNVEV (reference sequence). This CDR3 comprises 15 residues.

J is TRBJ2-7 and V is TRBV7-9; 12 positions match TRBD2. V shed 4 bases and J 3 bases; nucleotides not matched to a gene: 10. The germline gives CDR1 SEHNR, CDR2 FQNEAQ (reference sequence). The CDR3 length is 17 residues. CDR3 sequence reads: CASSSGTSGRLGYEQYF. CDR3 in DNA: TGTGCCAGCAGCTCCGGGACTAGCGGGCGATTAGGCTACGAGCAGTACTTC.

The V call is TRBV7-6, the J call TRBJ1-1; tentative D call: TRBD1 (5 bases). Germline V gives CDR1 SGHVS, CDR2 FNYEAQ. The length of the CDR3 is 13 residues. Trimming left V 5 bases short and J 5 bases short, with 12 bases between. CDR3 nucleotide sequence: TGTGCCAGCAGCGGGGCGGGGTGGACTGAAGCTTTCTTT. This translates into CASSGAGWTEAFF.

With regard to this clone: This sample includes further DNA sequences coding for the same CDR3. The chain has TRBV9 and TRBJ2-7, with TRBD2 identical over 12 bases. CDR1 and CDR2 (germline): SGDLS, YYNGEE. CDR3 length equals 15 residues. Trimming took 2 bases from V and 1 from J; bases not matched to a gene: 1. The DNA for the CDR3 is TGTGCCAGCAGCGTGGGGACTAGCGGGTCCTACGAGCAGTACTTC. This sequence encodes CASSVGTSGSYEQYF. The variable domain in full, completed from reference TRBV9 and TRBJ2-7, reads DSGVTQTPKHLITATGQRVTLRCSPRSGDLSVYWYQQSLDQGLQFLIQYYNGEERAKGNILERFSAQQFPDLHSELNLSSLELGDSALYFCASSVGTSGSYEQYFGPGTRLTVT.

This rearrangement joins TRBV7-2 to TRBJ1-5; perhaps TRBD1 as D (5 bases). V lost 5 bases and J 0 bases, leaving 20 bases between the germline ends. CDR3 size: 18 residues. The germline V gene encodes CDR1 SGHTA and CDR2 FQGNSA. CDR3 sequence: CASSPSATATYSNQPQHF. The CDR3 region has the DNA TGTGCCAGCAGCCCATCCGCGACAGCCACTTATAGCAATCAGCCCCAGCATTTT. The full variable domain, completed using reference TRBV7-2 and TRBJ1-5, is GAGVSQSPSNKVTEKGKDVELRCDPISGHTALYWYRQSLGQGLEFLIYFQGNSAPDKSGLPSDRFSAERTGGSVSTLTIQRTQQEDSAVYLCASSPSATATYSNQPQHFGDGTRLSIL.

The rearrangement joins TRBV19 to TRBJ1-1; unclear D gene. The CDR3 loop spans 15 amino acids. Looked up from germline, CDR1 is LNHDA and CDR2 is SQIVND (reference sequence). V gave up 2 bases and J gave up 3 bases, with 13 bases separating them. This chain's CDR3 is CASSIFHKSYTEAFF. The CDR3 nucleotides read TGTGCCAGTAGTATATTCCACAAATCATACACTGAAGCTTTCTTT.

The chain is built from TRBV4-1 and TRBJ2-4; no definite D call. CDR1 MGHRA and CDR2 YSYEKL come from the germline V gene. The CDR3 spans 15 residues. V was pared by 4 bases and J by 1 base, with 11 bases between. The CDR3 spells CASSPSDQAKNIQYF. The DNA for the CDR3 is TGCGCCAGCAGCCCTAGTGACCAGGCCAAAAACATTCAGTACTTC.

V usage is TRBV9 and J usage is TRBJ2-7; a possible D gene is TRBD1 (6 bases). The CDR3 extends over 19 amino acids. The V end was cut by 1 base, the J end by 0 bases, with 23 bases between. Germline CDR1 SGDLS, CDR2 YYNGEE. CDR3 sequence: CASSVSTGTSIGASYEQYF. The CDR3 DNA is TGTGCCAGCAGCGTATCTACCGGGACATCTATAGGGGCCTCCTACGAGCAGTACTTC.

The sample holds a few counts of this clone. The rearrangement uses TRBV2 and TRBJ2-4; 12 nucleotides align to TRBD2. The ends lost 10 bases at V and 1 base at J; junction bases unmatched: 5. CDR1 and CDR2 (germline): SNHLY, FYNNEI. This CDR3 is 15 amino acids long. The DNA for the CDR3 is TGTGCCACTAGACTAGCGGGAGCGGCCAAAAACATTCAGTACTTC. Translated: CATRLAGAAKNIQYF.

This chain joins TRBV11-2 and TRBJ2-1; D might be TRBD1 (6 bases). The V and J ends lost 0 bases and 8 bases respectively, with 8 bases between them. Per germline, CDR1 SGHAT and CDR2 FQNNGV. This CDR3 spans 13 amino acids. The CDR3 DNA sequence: TGTGCCAGCAGCTTAGACAGGGGAGATGAGCAGTTCTTC. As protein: CASSLDRGDEQFF.

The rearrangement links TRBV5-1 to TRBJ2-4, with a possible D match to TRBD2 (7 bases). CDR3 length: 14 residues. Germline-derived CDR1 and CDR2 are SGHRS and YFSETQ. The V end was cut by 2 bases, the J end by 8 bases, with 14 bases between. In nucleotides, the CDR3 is TGCGCCAGCAGCTTAGCCAGGGGAGGGGACATTCAGTACTTC. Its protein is CASSLARGGDIQYF.

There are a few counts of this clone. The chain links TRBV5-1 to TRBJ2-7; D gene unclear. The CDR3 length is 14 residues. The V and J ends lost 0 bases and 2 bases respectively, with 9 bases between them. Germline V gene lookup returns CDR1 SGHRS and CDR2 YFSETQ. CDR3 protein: CASSLDPQPYEQYF. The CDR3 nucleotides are TGCGCCAGCAGCTTGGACCCACAACCCTACGAGCAGTACTTC. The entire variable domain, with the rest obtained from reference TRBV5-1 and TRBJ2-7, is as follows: KAGVTQTPRYLIKTRGQQVTLSCSPISGHRSVSWYQQTPGQGLQFLFEYFSETQRNKGNFPGRFSGRQFSNSRSEMNVSTLELGDSALYLCASSLDPQPYEQYFGPGTRLTVT.

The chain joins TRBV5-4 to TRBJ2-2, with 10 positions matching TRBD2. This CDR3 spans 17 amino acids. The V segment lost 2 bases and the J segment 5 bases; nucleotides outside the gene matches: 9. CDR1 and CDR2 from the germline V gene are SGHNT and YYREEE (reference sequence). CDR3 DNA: TGTGCCAGCAGCTTTCCCGTTACTAGCGGGAAGACCGGGGAGCTGTTTTTT. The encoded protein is CASSFPVTSGKTGELFF.

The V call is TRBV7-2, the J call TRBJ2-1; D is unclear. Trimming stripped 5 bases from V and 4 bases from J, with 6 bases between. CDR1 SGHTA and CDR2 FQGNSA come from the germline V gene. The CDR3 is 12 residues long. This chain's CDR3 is CASSQLYNEQFF. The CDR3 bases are TGTGCCAGCAGCCAACTATACAATGAGCAGTTCTTC.